A selection of T cell receptor beta chains follows, all from one sample in a study of CD8+CD57+ T cells in acquired aplastic anemia. TCRdb called the reads again in MiXCR, with one record for every CDR3 protein. The data show around 290,000 distinct CDR3 sequences, 56% seen once. The sequencing sample was made of sorted CD4+, CD8+, or CD8+CD57+ T cells (not recorded which) from PBMCs. The receptor source for this set is a human donor with aplastic anemia. Each CDR3 is given with its conserved first and last residue. The D gene is left open where the match is weak. A row's size may be missing; if present it is once, few, many or a size class.

TRBJ1-1 TRBV4-1 . TRBD1 CASSQSGQGASRF TGCGCCAGCAGCCAATCGGGACAGGGGGCGAGTCGGTTT
TRBJ2-1 TRBV20-1 many TRBD2 CSARGEASGGLYPLF TGCAGTGCTAGAGGAGAGGCTAGCGGGGGCCTCTATCCACTCTTC
TRBJ1-2 TRBV7-2 . . CASSFVAGRAYGYTF TGTGCCAGCAGCTTTGTAGCAGGGAGAGCCTATGGCTACACCTTC
TRBJ1-5 TRBV5-6 . TRBD1 CASGLDGTDQPQHF TGTGCCAGCGGCTTGGACGGGACAGATCAGCCCCAGCATTTT
TRBJ2-7 TRBV12-3/TRBV12-4 many . CASSRDGLIYYEQYF TGTGCCAGCAGCCGTGACGGACTAATTTACTACGAGCAGTACTTC
TRBJ2-3 TRBV7-2 . TRBD2 CATSGGLAGVGTDTQYF TGTGCCACCAGTGGGGGACTAGCGGGAGTTGGAACAGATACGCAGTATTTT
TRBJ2-6 TRBV9 . . CATSSSGANVLTF TGTGCCACCAGCAGCTCTGGGGCCAACGTCCTGACTTTC
TRBJ2-7 TRBV29-1 . . CSVAQVWSEQYF TGCAGCGTTGCGCAGGTTTGGTCCGAGCAGTACTTC
TRBJ2-2 TRBV3-1 . . CASSLSNTGELFF TGTGCCAGCAGCCTATCGAACACCGGGGAGCTGTTTTTT
TRBJ2-2 TRBV2 . TRBD1 CAGRGTGLRTGELFF TGTGCCGGGAGGGGGACAGGGCTCCGGACCGGGGAGCTGTTTTTT
TRBJ1-2 TRBV2 . . CANSLDRTYGYTF TGTGCCAACAGTCTTGACAGGACCTATGGCTATACCTTC
TRBJ2-1 TRBV12-3/TRBV12-4 . TRBD2 CACKGLTSGSNEQFF TGTGCCTGCAAAGGGTTGACTAGCGGGAGCAATGAGCAGTTCTTC
TRBJ1-2 TRBV5-1 many . CASSLGWGDGYTF TGCGCCAGCAGCTTGGGTTGGGGGGATGGCTACACCTTC
TRBJ2-4 TRBV12-3/TRBV12-4 many TRBD2 CASSQGLAGGPGIQYF TGTGCCAGCAGTCAGGGACTAGCGGGGGGGCCTGGCATTCAGTACTTC
TRBJ2-6 TRBV25-1 . TRBD1 CASSELGQDSSGANVLTF TGTGCCAGCAGTGAACTGGGACAGGACTCCTCTGGGGCCAACGTCCTGACTTTC
TRBJ2-5 TRBV20-1 . TRBD2 CSARSGGASETQYF TGCAGTGCTAGGAGCGGGGGGGCCTCGGAGACCCAGTACTTC
TRBJ2-3 TRBV5-1 few TRBD2 CASSIRGRAADTQYF TGTGCCAGCAGCATCCGCGGGAGGGCCGCGGATACGCAGTATTTT
TRBJ1-1 TRBV10-3 . TRBD1 CAISDGQGRTEAFF TGTGCCATCAGTGACGGACAGGGGAGGACTGAAGCTTTCTTT
TRBJ2-1 TRBV9 . TRBD1 CASSGTGGGNEQFF TGTGCCAGCAGCGGTACAGGGGGCGGGAATGAGCAGTTCTTC
TRBJ1-3 TRBV7-3 few TRBD1 CASSQGAHGNTIYF TGTGCCAGCTCACAGGGGGCCCATGGAAACACCATATATTTT
TRBJ2-2 TRBV6-5 many . CASSYSHSPGELFF TGTGCCAGCAGTTACTCCCACAGTCCCGGGGAGCTGTTTTTT
TRBJ1-2 TRBV5-8 many . CASSLSSGHYGYTF TGTGCCAGCAGCTTGAGTTCAGGGCACTATGGCTACACCTTC
TRBJ1-6 TRBV19 . TRBD1 CASARQGGFSPLHF TGTGCCAGCGCCAGGCAGGGGGGGTTTTCACCCCTCCACTTT
TRBJ2-7 TRBV27 . . CASSRIAEPYEQYF TGTGCCAGCAGTAGAATAGCGGAACCCTACGAGCAGTACTTC
TRBJ2-3 TRBV6-1 few . CASSLSGTPTDTQYF TGTGCCAGCAGTCTTTCGGGGACCCCCACAGATACGCAGTATTTT
TRBJ1-1 TRBV6-1 . . CACSDGPPPEAFF TGTGCCTGCAGTGATGGGCCACCGCCTGAAGCTTTCTTT
TRBJ1-1 TRBV6-2/TRBV6-3 once . CASSYSPLVGAPTEAFF TGTGCCAGCAGTTACTCCCCGTTGGTGGGGGCGCCCACTGAAGCTTTCTTT
TRBJ1-4 TRBV14 many . CASSQTGVIGEKLFF TGTGCCAGCAGCCAAACGGGGGTGATCGGTGAAAAACTGTTTTTT
TRBJ1-1 TRBV10-3 . . CAITSGRGNTEAFF TGTGCCATCACTAGCGGGAGGGGGAACACTGAAGCTTTCTTT
TRBJ1-2 TRBV6-1 many TRBD1 CASSSRDRGRPYGYTF TGTGCCAGCAGTAGCCGGGACAGGGGGCGCCCCTATGGCTACACCTTC
TRBJ2-7 TRBV20-1 . TRBD2 CSARRRTSGNYEQYF TGCAGTGCTCGTCGTCGGACTAGCGGCAACTACGAGCAGTACTTC
TRBJ2-7 TRBV20-1 few . CSASSGGPSYEQYF TGCAGTGCTAGTTCGGGGGGCCCTTCCTACGAGCAGTACTTC
TRBJ1-5 TRBV3-1 many . CASSHIGNQPQHF TGTGCCAGCAGCCATATTGGCAATCAGCCCCAGCATTTT
TRBJ1-4 TRBV10-3 few . CAISEPRGAGKLFF TGTGCCATCAGTGAGCCGCGGGGGGCAGGGAAACTGTTTTTT
TRBJ2-3 TRBV9 few TRBD2 CASSARGGGGPGLAGGSTDTQYF TGTGCCAGCAGCGCCCGCGGGGGGGGGGGGCCGGGACTAGCGGGGGGGAGCACAGATACGCAGTATTTT
TRBJ2-1 TRBV19 . . CASSVRSSNEQFF TGTGCCAGTAGTGTCCGATCTTCGAATGAGCAGTTCTTC
TRBJ2-5 TRBV7-6 many . CASRAGLEETQYF TGTGCCAGCAGAGCAGGGTTGGAAGAGACCCAGTACTTC
TRBJ2-1 TRBV20-1 many TRBD2 CSARDPGGGGPPNEQFF TGCAGTGCTAGAGATCCTGGTGGCGGGGGGCCTCCAAATGAGCAGTTCTTC
TRBJ1-1 TRBV15 . . CATSRVVNTEAFF TGTGCCACCAGCAGAGTCGTCAACACTGAAGCTTTCTTT
TRBJ1-6 TRBV11-2 . . CASSPRSYNSPLHF TGTGCCAGCAGTCCAAGATCCTATAATTCACCCCTCCACTTT
TRBJ2-3 TRBV6-5 many . CASSDSTVHTDTQYF TGTGCCAGCAGCGATTCGACAGTTCATACAGATACGCAGTATTTT
TRBJ2-7 TRBV7-9 once TRBD1 CASSLGGTGGYEQYF TGTGCCAGCAGCTTGGGAGGGACAGGGGGATACGAGCAGTACTTC
TRBJ2-5 TRBV20-1 . TRBD2 CSARGTSGREAPDF TGCAGTGCTAGAGGGACTAGCGGGAGGGAGGCCCCGGACTTC
TRBJ1-1 TRBV20-1 . . CSAREGSLNTEAFF TGCAGTGCTAGAGAGGGTAGTTTGAACACTGAAGCTTTCTTT
TRBJ2-7 TRBV5-1 many TRBD1 CASSSPGQDIYEQYF TGCGCCAGCAGCTCTCCGGGACAGGACATCTACGAGCAGTACTTC
TRBJ2-3 TRBV2 . TRBD1 CASSETRAGGQYTQYF TGTGCCAGCAGTGAAACTCGGGCAGGGGGCCAATATACGCAGTATTTT
TRBJ2-5 TRBV7-4 once TRBD2 CASSSRVGGRALETQYF TGTGCCAGCAGCTCGCGGGTCGGCGGGAGGGCCTTGGAGACCCAGTACTTC